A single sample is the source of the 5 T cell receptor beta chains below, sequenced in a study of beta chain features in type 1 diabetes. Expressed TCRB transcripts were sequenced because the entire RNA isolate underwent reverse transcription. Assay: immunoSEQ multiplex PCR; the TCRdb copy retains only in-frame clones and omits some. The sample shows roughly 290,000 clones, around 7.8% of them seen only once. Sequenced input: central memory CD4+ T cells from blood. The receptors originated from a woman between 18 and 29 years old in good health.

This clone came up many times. The CDR3 reads CASRPREAGELFF. Written as DNA, the CDR3 is TGTGCCAGCAGGCCCAGGGAAGCCGGGGAGCTGTTTTTT. The chain has TRBV11-1 and TRBJ2-2; TRBD1 might be the D (5 bases). CDR3 length: 13 amino acids. V was trimmed by 6 bases and J by 6 bases, leaving 11 bases between them. In germline, CDR1 is SGHAT, CDR2 FQDESV (reference sequence).

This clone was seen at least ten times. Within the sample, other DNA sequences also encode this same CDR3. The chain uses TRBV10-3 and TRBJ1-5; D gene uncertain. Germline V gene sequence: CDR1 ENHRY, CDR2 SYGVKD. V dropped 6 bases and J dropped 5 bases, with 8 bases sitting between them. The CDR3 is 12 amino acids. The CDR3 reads CAISGTDQPQHF. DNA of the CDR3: TGTGCCATCAGCGGCACCGATCAGCCCCAGCATTTT.

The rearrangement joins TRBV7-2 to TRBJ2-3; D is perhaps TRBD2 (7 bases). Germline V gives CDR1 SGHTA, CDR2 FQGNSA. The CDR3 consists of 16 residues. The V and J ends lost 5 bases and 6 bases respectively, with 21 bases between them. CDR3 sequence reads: CASSETSGGLRDTQYF. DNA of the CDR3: TGTGCCAGCAGCGAAACTTCGGGGGGCCTCAGGGATACGCAGTATTTT.

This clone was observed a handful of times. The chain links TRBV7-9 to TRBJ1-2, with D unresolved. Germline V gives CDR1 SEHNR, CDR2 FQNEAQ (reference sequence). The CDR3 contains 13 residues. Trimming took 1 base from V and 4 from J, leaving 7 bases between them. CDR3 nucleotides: TGTGCCAGCAGCTTAGGTTGGATCTATGGCTACACCTTC. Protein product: CASSLGWIYGYTF.

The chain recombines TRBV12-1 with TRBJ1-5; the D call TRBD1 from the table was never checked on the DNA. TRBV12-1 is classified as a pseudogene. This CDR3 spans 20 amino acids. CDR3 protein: CACGMYPPQTGGESIQPQHF. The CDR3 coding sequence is TGTGCCTGCGGGATGTACCCGCCGCAGACAGGGGGCGAATCTATTCAGCCCCAGCATTTT.